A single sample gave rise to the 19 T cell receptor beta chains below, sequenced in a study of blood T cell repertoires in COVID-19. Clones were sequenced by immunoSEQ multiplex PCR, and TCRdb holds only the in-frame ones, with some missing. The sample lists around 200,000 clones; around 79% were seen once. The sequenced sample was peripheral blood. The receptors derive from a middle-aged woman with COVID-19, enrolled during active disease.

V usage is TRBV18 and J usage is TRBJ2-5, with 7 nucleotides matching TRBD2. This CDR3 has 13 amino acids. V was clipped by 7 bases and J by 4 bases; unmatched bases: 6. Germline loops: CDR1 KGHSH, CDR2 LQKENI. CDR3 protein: CASLPGGGETQYF. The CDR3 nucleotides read TGTGCCAGCTTACCCGGCGGGGGAGAGACCCAGTACTTC.

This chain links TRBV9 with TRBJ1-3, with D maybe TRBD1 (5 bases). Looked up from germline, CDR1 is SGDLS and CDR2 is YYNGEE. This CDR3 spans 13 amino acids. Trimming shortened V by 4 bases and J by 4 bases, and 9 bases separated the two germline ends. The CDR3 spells CASSRGDGNTIYF. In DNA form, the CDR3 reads TGTGCCAGCAGCAGGGGCGACGGAAACACCATATATTTT.

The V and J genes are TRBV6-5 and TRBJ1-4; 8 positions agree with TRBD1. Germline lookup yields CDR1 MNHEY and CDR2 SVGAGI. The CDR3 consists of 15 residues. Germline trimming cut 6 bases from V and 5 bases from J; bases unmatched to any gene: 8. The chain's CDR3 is CASRPGQGSNEKLFF. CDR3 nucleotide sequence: TGTGCCAGCAGGCCCGGACAGGGATCAAATGAAAAACTGTTTTTT.

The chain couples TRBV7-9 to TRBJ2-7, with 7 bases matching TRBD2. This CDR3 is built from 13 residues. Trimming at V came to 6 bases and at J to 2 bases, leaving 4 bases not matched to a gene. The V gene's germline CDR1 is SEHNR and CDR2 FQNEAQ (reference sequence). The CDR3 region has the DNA TGTGCCAGCAGGTCTAGCGGTACCTACGAGCAGTACTTC. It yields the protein CASRSSGTYEQYF. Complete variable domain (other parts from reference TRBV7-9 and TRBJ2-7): DTGVSQNPRHKITKRGQNVTFRCDPISEHNRLYWYRQTLGQGPEFLTYFQNEAQLEKSRLLSDRFSAERPKGSFSTLEIQRTEQGDSAMYLCASRSSGTYEQYFGPGTRLTVT.

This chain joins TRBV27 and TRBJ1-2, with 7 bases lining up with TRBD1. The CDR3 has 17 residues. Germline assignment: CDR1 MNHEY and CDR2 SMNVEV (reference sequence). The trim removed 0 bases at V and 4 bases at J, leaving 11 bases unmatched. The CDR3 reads CASSLSPGGKRVYGYTF. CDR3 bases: TGTGCCAGCAGTTTATCTCCAGGGGGAAAAAGGGTCTATGGCTACACCTTC.

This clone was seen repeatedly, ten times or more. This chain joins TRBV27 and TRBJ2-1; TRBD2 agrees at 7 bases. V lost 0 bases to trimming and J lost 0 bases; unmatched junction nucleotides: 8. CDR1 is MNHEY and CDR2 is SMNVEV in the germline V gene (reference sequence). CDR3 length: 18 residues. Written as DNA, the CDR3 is TGTGCCAGCAGTTTATCGGGGCGGGGCGGGAGCTCCTACAATGAGCAGTTCTTC. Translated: CASSLSGRGGSSYNEQFF.

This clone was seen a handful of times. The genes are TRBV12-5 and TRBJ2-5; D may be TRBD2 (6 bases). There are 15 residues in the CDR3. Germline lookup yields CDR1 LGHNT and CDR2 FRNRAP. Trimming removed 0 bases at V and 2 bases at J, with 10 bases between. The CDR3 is CASGLVLSGQETQYF. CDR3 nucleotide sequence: TGTGCTAGTGGTTTGGTACTTAGCGGACAAGAGACCCAGTACTTC.

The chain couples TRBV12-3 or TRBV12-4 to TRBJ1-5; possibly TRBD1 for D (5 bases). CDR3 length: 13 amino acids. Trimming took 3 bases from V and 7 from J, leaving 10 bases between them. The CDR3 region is CASSFTGRQPQHF. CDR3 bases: TGTGCCAGCAGTTTCACAGGTCGGCAGCCCCAGCATTTT.

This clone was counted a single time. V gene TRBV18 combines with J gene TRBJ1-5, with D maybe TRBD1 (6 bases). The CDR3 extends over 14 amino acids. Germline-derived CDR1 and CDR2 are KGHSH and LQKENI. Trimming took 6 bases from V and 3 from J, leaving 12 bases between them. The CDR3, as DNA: TGTGCCAGCTCCCAGGACAGCGTCAATCAGCCCCAGCATTTT. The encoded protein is CASSQDSVNQPQHF.

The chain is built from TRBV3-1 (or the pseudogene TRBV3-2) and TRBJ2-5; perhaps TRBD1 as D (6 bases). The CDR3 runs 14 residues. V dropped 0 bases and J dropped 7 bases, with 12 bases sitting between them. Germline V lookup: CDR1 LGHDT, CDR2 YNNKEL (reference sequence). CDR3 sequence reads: CASSQEGQLGTQYF. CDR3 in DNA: TGTGCCAGCAGCCAAGAAGGACAGTTGGGGACCCAGTACTTC.

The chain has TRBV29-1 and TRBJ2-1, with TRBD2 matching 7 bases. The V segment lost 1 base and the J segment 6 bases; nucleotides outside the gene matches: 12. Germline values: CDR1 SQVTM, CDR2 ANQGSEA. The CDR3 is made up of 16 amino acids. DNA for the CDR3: TGCAGCGTTGAAGGGGGGGGATCAAGACCCTCCAATGAGCAGTTCTTC. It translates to CSVEGGGSRPSNEQFF.

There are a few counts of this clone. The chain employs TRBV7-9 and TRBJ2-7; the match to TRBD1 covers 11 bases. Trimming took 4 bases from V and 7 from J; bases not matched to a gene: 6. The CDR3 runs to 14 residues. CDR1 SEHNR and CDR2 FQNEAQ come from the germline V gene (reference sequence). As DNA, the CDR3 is TGTGCCAGCAGCTCCGGGACAGGGGGTTGGGAGCAGTACTTC. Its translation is CASSSGTGGWEQYF.

CDR3 sequence reads: CASSLLAGTYEQYF. For the CDR3, the DNA is TGTGCCAGCAGCTTATTGGCGGGCACCTACGAGCAGTACTTC. This rearrangement joins TRBV7-2 to TRBJ2-7, with D possibly being TRBD2 (5 bases). The V gene lost 2 bases and the J gene lost 2 bases, with 10 bases spanning the gap. The CDR3 runs to 14 residues. The germline V gene has CDR1 SGHTA and CDR2 FQGNSA.

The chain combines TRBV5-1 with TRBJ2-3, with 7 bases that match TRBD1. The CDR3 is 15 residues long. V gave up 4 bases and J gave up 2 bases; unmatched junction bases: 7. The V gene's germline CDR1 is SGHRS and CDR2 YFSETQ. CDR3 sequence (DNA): TGCGCCAGCAGCCCCGAGAAGGGGGCCACAGATACGCAGTATTTT. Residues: CASSPEKGATDTQYF. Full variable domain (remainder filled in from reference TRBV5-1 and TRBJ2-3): KAGVTQTPRYLIKTRGQQVTLSCSPISGHRSVSWYQQTPGQGLQFLFEYFSETQRNKGNFPGRFSGRQFSNSRSEMNVSTLELGDSALYLCASSPEKGATDTQYFGPGTRLTVL.

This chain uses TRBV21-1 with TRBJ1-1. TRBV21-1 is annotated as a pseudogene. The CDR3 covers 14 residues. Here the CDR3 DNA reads TGTGCCAGCAGCGTAGAAGGAGTGAGCACTGAAGCTTTCTTT. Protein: CASSVEGVSTEAFF.

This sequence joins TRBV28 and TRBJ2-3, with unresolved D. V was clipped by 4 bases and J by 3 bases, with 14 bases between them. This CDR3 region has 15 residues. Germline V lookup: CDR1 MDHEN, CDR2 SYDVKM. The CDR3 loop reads CASSSLSPGTDTQYF. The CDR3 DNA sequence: TGTGCCAGCAGTTCTCTCTCCCCCGGGACAGATACGCAGTATTTT.

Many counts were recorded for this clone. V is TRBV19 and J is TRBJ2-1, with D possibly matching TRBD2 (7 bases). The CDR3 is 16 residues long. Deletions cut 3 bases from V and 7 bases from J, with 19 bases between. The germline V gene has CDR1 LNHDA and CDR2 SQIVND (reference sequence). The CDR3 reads CASSIFPLQGGNEQFF. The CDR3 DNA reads TGTGCCAGTAGTATTTTCCCGTTACAGGGAGGGAATGAGCAGTTCTTC.

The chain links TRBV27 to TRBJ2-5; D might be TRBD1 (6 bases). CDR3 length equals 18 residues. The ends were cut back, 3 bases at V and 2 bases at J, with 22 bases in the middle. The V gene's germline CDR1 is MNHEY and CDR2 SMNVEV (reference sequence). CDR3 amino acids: CASSFSRFSGTKQETQYF. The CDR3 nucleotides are TGTGCCAGCAGTTTTAGCCGATTTTCCGGGACAAAGCAAGAGACCCAGTACTTC.

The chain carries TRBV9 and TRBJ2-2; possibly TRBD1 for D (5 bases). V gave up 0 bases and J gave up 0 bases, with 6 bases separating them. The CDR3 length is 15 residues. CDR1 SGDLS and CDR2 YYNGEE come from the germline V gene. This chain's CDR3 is CASSVGGANTGELFF. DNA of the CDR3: TGTGCCAGCAGCGTAGGGGGCGCGAACACCGGGGAGCTGTTTTTT.